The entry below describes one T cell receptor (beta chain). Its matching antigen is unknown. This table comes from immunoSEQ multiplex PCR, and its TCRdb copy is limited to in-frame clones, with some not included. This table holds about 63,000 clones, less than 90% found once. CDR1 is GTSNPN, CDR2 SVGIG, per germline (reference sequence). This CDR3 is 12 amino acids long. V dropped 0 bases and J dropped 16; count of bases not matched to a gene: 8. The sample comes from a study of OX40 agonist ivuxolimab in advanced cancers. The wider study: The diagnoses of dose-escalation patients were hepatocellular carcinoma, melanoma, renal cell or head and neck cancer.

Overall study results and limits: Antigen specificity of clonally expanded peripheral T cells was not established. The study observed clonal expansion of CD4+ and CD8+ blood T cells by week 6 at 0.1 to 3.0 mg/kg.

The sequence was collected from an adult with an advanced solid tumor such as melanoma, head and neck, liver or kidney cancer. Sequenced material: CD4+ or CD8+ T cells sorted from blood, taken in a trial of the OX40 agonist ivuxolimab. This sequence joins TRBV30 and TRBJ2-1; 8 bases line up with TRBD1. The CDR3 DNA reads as TGTGCCTGGAGTGTACAGGGGGGAGTAGGATTCTTC. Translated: CAWSVQGGVGFF. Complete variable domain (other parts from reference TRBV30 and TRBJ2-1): SQTIHQWPATLVQPVGSPLSLECTVEGTSNPNLYWYRQAAGRGLQLLFYSVGIGQISSEVPQNLSASRPQDRQFILSSKKLLLSDSGFYLCAWSVQGGVGFFGPGTRLTVL.